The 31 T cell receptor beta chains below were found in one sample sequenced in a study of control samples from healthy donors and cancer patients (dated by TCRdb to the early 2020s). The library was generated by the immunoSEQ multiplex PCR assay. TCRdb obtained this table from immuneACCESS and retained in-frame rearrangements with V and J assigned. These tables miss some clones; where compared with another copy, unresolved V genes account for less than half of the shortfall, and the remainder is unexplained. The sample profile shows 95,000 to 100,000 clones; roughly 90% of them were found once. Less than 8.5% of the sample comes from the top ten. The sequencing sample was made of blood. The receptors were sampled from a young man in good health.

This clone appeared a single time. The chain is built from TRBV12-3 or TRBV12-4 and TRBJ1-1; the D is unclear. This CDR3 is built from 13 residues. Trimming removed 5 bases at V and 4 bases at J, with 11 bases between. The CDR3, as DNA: TGTGCCAGCAGTCCCCGGGCCTCCACTGAAGCTTTCTTT. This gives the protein CASSPRASTEAFF.

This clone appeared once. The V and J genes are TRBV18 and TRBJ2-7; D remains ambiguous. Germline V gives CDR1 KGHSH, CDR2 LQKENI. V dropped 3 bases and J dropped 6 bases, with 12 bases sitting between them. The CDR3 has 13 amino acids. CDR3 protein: CASSPTQAGEQYF. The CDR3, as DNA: TGTGCCAGCTCACCTACGCAGGCTGGCGAGCAGTACTTC.

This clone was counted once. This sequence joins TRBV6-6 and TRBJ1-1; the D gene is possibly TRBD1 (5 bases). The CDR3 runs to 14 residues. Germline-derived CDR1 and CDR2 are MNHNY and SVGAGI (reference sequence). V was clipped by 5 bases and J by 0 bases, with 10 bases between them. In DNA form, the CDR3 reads TGTGCCAGCAGTGCCGTGACAGTGAACACTGAAGCTTTCTTT. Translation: CASSAVTVNTEAFF.

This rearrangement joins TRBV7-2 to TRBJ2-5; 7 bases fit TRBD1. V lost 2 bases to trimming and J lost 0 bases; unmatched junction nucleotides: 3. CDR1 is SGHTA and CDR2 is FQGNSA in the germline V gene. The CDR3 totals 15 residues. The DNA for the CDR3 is TGTGCCAGCAGCTTATTGGGACAGTACCAAGAGACCCAGTACTTC. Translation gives CASSLLGQYQETQYF.

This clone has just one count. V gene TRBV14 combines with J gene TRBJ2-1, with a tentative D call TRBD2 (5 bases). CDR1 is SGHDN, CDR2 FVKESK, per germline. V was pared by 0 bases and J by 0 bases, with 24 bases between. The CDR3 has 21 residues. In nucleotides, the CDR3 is TGTGCCAGCAGCCAAGATCCTGGGGTAGCGAAATACCGCAGCTCCTACAATGAGCAGTTCTTC. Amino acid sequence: CASSQDPGVAKYRSSYNEQFF. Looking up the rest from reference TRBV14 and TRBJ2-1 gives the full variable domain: EAGVTQFPSHSVIEKGQTVTLRCDPISGHDNLYWYRRVMGKEIKFLLHFVKESKQDESGMPNNRFLAERTGGTYSTLKVQPAELEDSGVYFCASSQDPGVAKYRSSYNEQFFGPGTRLTVL.

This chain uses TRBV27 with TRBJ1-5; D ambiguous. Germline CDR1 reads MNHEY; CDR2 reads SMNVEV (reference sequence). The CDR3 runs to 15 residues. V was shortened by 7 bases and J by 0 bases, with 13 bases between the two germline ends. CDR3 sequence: CASTRSYSSNQPQHF. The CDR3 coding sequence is TGTGCCAGCACCAGGAGTTATTCTAGCAATCAGCCCCAGCATTTT.

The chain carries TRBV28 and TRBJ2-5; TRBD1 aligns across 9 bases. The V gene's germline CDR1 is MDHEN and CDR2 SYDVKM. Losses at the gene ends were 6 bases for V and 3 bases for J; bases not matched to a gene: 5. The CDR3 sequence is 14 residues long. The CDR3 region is CASSWRDREETQYF. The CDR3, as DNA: TGTGCCAGCAGCTGGAGGGACAGGGAAGAGACCCAGTACTTC.

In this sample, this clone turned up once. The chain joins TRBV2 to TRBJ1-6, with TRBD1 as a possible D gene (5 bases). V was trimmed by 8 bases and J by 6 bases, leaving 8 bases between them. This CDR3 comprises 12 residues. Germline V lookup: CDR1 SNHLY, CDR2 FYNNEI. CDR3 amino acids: CASSRVNSPLHF. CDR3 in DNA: TGTGCCAGCTCCAGGGTTAATTCACCCCTCCACTTT. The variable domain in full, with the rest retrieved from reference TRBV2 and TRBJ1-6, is EPEVTQTPSHQVTQMGQEVILRCVPISNHLYFYWYRQILGQKVEFLVSFYNNEISEKSEIFDDQFSVERPDGSNFTLKIRSTKLEDSAMYFCASSRVNSPLHFGNGTRLTVT.

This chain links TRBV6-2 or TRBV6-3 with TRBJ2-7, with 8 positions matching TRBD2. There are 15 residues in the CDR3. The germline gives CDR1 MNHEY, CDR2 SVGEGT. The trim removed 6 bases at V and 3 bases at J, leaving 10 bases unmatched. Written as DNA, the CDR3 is TGTGCCAGCAGCTCTCCGGGACTAGGTCACTACGAGCAGTACTTC. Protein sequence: CASSSPGLGHYEQYF.

The DNA of the CDR3 is TGTGCCAGCAGCCGAGTTGGCGAGGGGAGAGCTGAAGCTTTCTTT. This codes for CASSRVGEGRAEAFF. The rearrangement uses TRBV7-9 and TRBJ1-1; D is possibly TRBD1 (5 bases). The CDR3 runs to 15 residues. Germline CDR1 and CDR2: SEHNR and FQNEAQ (reference sequence). The ends were cut back, 5 bases at V and 6 bases at J, with 19 bases in the middle.

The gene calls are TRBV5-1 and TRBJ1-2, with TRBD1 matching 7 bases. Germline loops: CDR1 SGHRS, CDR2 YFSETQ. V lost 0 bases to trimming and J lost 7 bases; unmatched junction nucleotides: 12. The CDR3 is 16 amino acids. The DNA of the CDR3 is TGCGCCAGCAGCTTGGACATCCCTAGGGGGCCGGGTGGCTACACCTTC. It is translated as CASSLDIPRGPGGYTF.

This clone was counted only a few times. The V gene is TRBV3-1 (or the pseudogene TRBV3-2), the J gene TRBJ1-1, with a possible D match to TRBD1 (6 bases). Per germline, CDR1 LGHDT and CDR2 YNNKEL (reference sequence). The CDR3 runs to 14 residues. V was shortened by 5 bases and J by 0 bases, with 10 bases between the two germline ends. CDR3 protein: CASSKGTMNTEAFF. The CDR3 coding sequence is TGTGCCAGCAGCAAAGGGACAATGAACACTGAAGCTTTCTTT.

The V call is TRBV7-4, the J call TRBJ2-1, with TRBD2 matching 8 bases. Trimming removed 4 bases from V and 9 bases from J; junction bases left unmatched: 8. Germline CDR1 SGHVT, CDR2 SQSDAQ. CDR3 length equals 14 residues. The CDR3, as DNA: TGTGCCAGCAGCTCTGTCACTAGCGGAAGTGAGCAGTTCTTC. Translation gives CASSSVTSGSEQFF. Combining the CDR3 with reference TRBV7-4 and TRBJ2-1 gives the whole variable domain GAGVSQSPRYKVAKRGRDVALRCDSISGHVTLYWYRQTLGQGSEVLTYSQSDAQRDKSGRPSGRFSAERPERSVSTLKIQRTEQGDSAVYLCASSSVTSGSEQFFGPGTRLTVL.

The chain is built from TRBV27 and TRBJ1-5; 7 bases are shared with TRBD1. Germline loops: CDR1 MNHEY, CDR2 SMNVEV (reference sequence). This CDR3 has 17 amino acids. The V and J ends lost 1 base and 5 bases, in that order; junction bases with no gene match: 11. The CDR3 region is CASSLYPARGHHQPQHF. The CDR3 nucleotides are TGTGCCAGCAGTTTATACCCCGCAAGGGGGCATCATCAGCCCCAGCATTTT.

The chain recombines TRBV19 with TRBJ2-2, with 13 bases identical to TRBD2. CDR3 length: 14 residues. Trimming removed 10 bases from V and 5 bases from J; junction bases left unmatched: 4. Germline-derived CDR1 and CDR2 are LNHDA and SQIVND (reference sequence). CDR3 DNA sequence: TGTGCCACTTGGACTAGCGGGAGAACCGGGGAGCTGTTTTTT. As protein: CATWTSGRTGELFF.

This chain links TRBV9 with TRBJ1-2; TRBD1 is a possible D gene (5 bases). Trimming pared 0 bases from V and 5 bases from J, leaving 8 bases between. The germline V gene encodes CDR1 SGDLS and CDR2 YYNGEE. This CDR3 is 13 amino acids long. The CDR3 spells CASSVGSGYGYTF. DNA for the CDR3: TGTGCCAGCAGCGTAGGGTCAGGGTATGGCTACACCTTC.

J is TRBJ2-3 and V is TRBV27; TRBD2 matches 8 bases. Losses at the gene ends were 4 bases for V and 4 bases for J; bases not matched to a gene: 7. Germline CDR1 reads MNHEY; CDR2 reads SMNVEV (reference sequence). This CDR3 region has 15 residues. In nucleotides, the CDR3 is TGTGCCAGCAGTTCGATAGCGGGACGATCAGATACGCAGTATTTT. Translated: CASSSIAGRSDTQYF.

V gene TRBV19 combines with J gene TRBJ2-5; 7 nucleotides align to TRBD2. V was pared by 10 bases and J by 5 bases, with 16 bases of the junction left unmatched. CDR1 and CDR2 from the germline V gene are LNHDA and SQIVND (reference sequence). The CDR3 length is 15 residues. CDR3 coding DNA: TGTGCCACCACAATTGTTGCGGGGGAAGGGGAGACCCAGTACTTC. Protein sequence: CATTIVAGEGETQYF.

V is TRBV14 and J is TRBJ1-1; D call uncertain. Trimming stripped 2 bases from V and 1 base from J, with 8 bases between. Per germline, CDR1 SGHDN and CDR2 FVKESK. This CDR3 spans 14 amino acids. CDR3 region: CASSQLGKNTEAFF. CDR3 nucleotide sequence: TGTGCCAGCAGCCAATTGGGGAAGAACACTGAAGCTTTCTTT.

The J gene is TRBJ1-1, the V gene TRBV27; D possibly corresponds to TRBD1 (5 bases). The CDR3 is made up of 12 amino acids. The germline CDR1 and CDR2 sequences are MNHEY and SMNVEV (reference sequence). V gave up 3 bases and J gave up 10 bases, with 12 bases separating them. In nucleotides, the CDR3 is TGTGCCAGCAGTTTCGGGGACGAAGGAGCTTTCTTT. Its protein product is CASSFGDEGAFF.

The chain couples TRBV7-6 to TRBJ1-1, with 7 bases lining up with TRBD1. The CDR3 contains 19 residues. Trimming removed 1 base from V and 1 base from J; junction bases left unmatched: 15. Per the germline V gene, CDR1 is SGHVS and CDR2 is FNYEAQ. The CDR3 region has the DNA TGTGCCAGCAGCTTAGGTTCTGCAGGGGGATGGGTCGGGAACACTGAAGCTTTCTTT. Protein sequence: CASSLGSAGGWVGNTEAFF.

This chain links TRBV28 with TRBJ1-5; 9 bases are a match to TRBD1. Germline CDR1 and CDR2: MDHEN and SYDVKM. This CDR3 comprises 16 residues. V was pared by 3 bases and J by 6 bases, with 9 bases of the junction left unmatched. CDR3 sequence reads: CASSLRTGVLAQPQHF. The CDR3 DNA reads TGTGCCAGCAGTTTGCGGACAGGGGTGTTAGCTCAGCCCCAGCATTTT. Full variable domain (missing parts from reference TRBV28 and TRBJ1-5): DVKVTQSSRYLVKRTGEKVFLECVQDMDHENMFWYRQDPGLGLRLIYFSYDVKMKEKGDIPEGYSVSREKKERFSLILESASTNQTSMYLCASSLRTGVLAQPQHFGDGTRLSIL.

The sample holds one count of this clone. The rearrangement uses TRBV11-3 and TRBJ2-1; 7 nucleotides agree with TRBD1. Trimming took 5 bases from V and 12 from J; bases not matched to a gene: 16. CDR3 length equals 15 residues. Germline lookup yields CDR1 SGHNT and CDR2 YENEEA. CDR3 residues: CASSQGVGPNGRQFF. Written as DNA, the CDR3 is TGTGCCAGCAGCCAGGGGGTGGGCCCCAACGGGCGGCAGTTCTTC.

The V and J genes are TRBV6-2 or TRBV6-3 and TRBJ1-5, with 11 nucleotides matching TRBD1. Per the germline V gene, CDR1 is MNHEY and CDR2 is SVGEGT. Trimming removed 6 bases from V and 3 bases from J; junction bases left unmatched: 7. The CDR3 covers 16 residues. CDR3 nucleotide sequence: TGTGCCAGCAGCCCCCGGGACAGGGGGGACAATCAGCCCCAGCATTTT. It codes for CASSPRDRGDNQPQHF.

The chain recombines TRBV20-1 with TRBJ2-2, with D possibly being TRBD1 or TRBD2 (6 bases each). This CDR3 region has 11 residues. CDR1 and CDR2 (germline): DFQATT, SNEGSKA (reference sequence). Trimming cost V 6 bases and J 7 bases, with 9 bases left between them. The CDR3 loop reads CSAGGFGELFF. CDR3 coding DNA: TGCAGTGCCGGGGGCTTCGGGGAGCTGTTTTTT.

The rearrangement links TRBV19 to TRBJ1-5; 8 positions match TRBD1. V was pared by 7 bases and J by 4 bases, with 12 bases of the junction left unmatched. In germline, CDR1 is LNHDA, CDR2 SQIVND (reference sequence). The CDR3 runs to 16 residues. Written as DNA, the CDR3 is TGTGCCAGTACCTCATTCGAACAGGGGGGAAATCAGCCCCAGCATTTT. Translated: CASTSFEQGGNQPQHF.

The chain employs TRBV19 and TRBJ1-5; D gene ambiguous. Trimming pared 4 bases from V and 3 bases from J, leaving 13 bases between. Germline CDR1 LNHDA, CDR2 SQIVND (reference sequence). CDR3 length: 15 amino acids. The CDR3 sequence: CASSTMGLNNQPQHF. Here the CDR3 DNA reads TGTGCCAGTAGTACGATGGGTCTGAACAATCAGCCCCAGCATTTT.

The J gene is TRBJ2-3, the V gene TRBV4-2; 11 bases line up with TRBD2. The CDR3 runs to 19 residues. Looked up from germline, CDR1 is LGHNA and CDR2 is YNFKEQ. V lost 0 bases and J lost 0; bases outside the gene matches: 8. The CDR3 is CASSQDLAGGPISTDTQYF. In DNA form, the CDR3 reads TGTGCCAGCAGCCAAGATCTAGCGGGGGGCCCAATTAGCACAGATACGCAGTATTTT.

The CDR3 sequence is CASSSREGGVQFF. CDR3 DNA: TGTGCCAGCAGCTCACGAGAGGGGGGGGTGCAGTTCTTC. J is TRBJ2-1 and V is TRBV7-8; a weak D match, TRBD2 (7 bases). V shed 4 bases and J shed 12 bases, with 16 bases lying between them. The CDR3 length is 13 residues. Germline CDR1 is SGHVS and CDR2 is FQNEAQ.

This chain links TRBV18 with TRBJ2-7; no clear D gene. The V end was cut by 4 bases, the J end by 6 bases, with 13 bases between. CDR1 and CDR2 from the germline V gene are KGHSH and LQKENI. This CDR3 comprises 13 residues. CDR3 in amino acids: CASSRTIESEQYV. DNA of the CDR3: TGTGCCAGCTCACGTACGATAGAGTCCGAGCAGTACGTC.

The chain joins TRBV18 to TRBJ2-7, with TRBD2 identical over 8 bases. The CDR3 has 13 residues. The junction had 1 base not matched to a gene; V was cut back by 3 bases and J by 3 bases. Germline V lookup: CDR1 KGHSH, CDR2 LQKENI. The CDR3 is CASSPGLDYEQYF. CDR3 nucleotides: TGTGCCAGCTCACCGGGACTAGACTACGAGCAGTACTTC.